This T cell receptor (beta chain) was identified during a study of blood T cell repertoires in COVID-19. Trimming removed 1 base from V and 0 bases from J; junction bases left unmatched: 4. The CDR3 contains 17 residues. The germline V gene encodes CDR1 SGHDT and CDR2 YYEEEE. The method was immunoSEQ multiplex PCR; TCRdb's version includes in-frame clones alone and lacks a portion of them. This sample has 150,000 to 200,000 clones, with roughly 84% found just once. This chain connects TRBV5-6 to TRBJ2-3; 11 bases match TRBD1. The sample consisted of PBMCs or T cells enriched from blood (not recorded which). The TCR was taken from a woman between 45 and 65 years old who had recovered from COVID-19. CDR3 DNA: TGTGCCAGCAGCTTGACCGGACAGGGGGCGAGCACAGATACGCAGTATTTT. It specifies CASSLTGQGASTDTQYF.